A selection of T cell receptor beta chains follows, all from one sample in a study of molecular identifiers for immune sequencing clone quantification. In TCRdb, the PCR reads were re-called with MiXCR into one record per CDR3 protein. The data show approximately 670,000 distinct CDR3 sequences, just under 20% seen once. The source material was naive CD8+ T cells from blood, with Jurkat cell RNA spiked in. All receptors come from a human donor in good health. Some libraries in this study had Jurkat cell RNA spiked in. Each CDR3 is given with its conserved first and last residue. Each record gives: CDR3 protein, J gene, V gene, clone size. Clone sizes are given selectively: once, few, many, or a class where the clone is expanded.

CASRPRGLAGPTDTQYF TRBJ2-3 TRBV28 many
CAWSVVDTYEQYF TRBJ2-7 TRBV30 many
CATNPSGGTDTQYF TRBJ2-3 TRBV9 many
CASSSPRGRAGEQYF TRBJ2-7 TRBV7-9 many
CASSFYQPQHF TRBJ1-5 TRBV6-8 many
CASSQANPGTLVRAF TRBJ1-2 TRBV3-1 few
CAWSVPAGSTDTQYF TRBJ2-3 TRBV30 many
CASSLSYAKPQHF TRBJ1-5 TRBV27 many
CAISEPYDGELFF TRBJ2-2 TRBV10-3 few
CASSWGQGYLTGYTF TRBJ1-2 TRBV7-9 few
CASSQPGTGQGTQYF TRBJ2-5 TRBV14 few
CASSYESGSSYEQYF TRBJ2-7 TRBV6-5 many
CASSTSAIAGDYNEQFF TRBJ2-1 TRBV11-3 .
CASSPVRQGPAFF TRBJ1-1 TRBV14 few
CASSPRGWVGLNTEAFF TRBJ1-1 TRBV28 many
CASSSYYGYTF TRBJ1-2 TRBV12-3/TRBV12-4 many
CASSSLQGPEQYF TRBJ2-7 TRBV6-6 many
CASSQFDLAGGPYDF TRBJ2-5 TRBV3-1 .
CASSISVDSSYEQYF TRBJ2-7 TRBV19 .
CASSQDPRHSYEQYF TRBJ2-7 TRBV3-1 few